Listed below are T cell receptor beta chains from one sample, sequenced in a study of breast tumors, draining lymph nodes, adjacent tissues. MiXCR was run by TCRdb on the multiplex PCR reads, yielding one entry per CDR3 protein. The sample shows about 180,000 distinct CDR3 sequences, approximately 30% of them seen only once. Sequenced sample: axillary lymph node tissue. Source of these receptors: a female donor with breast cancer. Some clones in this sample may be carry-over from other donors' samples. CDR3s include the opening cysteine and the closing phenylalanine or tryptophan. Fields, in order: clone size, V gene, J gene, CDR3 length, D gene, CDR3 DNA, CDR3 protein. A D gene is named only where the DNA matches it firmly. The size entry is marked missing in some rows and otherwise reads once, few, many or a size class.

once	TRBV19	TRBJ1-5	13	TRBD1	TGTGCCAGTAGTTTCGTCCGGGACAGTCCGCAGCATTTT	CASSFVRDSPQHF
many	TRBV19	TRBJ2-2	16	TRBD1	TGTGCCAGTAGTATTCGAGGGACAGGGATGACCGGGGAGCTGTTTTTT	CASSIRGTGMTGELFF
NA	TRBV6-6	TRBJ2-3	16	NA	TGTGCCAGCAGTCACTCGTTGGGTATCGGCACAGATACGCAGTATTTT	CASSHSLGIGTDTQYF
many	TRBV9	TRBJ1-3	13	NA	TGTGCCAGCAGCCTTAAGGATGGAAACACCATATATTTT	CASSLKDGNTIYF
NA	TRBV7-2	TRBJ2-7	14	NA	TGTGCTAGCAGTGACGGGCAGAACTCCTACGAGCACTTCTTC	CASSDGQNSYEHFF
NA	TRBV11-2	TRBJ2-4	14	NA	TGTGCCAGCAGCCATCGGGGGCCCGGGGACATTCAGTACTTC	CASSHRGPGDIQYF
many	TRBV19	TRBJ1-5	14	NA	TGTGCCAGTAGCGTAGGACTCCAGGGAAGGGCCCAGCATTTT	CASSVGLQGRAQHF
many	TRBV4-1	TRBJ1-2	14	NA	TGCGCCAGCAGCCAAGATCCCGGGGACTATGGCTACACCTTC	CASSQDPGDYGYTF
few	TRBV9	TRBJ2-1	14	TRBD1	TGTGCCAGCAGCGTAGAGAGGGGGCCGGTTGAGCAGTCCTTC	CASSVERGPVEQSF
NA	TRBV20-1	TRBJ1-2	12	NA	TGCAGTGCTCCAAGGGCGTCCTATGGCTACACCTTC	CSAPRASYGYTF